Following are 16 T cell receptor beta chains from one sample sequenced in a study of blood T cell repertoires in COVID-19. The repertoire was sequenced with immunoSEQ multiplex PCR; TCRdb's copy has only in-frame clones and lacks some. The table lists some 180,000 clones, more than 80% of them singletons. The sequencing input was PBMCs or T cells enriched from blood (not recorded which). These receptors were obtained from a man in his forties or fifties who had recovered from COVID-19.

CDR3 DNA sequence: TGTGCCAGCGAGACAGCCGGTGTTGAGCAGTTCTTC. It is translated as CASETAGVEQFF. J is TRBJ2-1 and V is TRBV6-5; D may be TRBD1 (5 bases). The CDR3 covers 12 residues. V was cut by 8 bases and J by 9 bases, with 14 bases left in between. Germline assignment: CDR1 MNHEY and CDR2 SVGAGI.

This chain links TRBV6-5 with TRBJ1-2; D might be TRBD1 (5 bases). Deletions cut 5 bases from V and 5 bases from J, with 15 bases between. The CDR3 runs 14 residues. Germline V gene sequence: CDR1 MNHEY, CDR2 SVGAGI. This CDR3 reads CASSMRGEPYGYTF. CDR3 nucleotides: TGTGCCAGCAGTATGCGGGGGGAACCTTATGGCTACACCTTC.

The CDR3 loop is CASSLRIANTGELFF. The CDR3 DNA follows: TGTGCCAGCAGCCTCAGGATCGCGAACACCGGGGAGCTGTTTTTT. V usage is TRBV14 and J usage is TRBJ2-2, with D hard to call. V was shortened by 4 bases and J by 0 bases, with 9 bases between the two germline ends. Germline-derived CDR1 and CDR2 are SGHDN and FVKESK. The CDR3 length is 15 residues.

The chain recombines TRBV19 with TRBJ2-1; 10 bases fit TRBD2. Germline loops: CDR1 LNHDA, CDR2 SQIVND (reference sequence). Trimming removed 5 bases from V and 5 bases from J; junction bases left unmatched: 9. The CDR3 runs to 16 residues. CDR3: CASSQLLAGANNEQFF. The CDR3 DNA sequence: TGTGCCAGTAGTCAACTGCTAGCGGGGGCCAACAATGAGCAGTTCTTC.

The J gene is TRBJ2-7, the V gene TRBV30, with TRBD2 as a possible D gene (6 bases). In germline, CDR1 is GTSNPN, CDR2 SVGIG (reference sequence). With 5 bases removed from V and 2 bases from J, the gap between germline ends came to 16 bases. CDR3 length: 14 amino acids. The CDR3 loop reads CAWAGGGPAYEQYF. The DNA for the CDR3 is TGTGCCTGGGCCGGGGGAGGTCCAGCCTACGAGCAGTACTTC.

The CDR3 region is CASSLQGYGSPLHF. The CDR3 DNA follows: TGTGCCAGCAGTTTACAGGGATATGGGTCACCCCTCCACTTT. This chain uses TRBV3-1 (or the pseudogene TRBV3-2) with TRBJ1-6; TRBD1 is a possible D gene (6 bases). This CDR3 contains 14 residues. The V and J ends lost 6 bases and 10 bases respectively, with 16 bases between them. Germline-derived CDR1 and CDR2 are LGHDT and YNNKEL (reference sequence).

The chain recombines TRBV11-3 with TRBJ2-3; 7 positions agree with TRBD1. The CDR3 runs 16 residues. Losses at the gene ends were 3 bases for V and 3 bases for J; bases not matched to a gene: 9. Germline assignment: CDR1 SGHNT and CDR2 YENEEA. CDR3 nucleotide sequence: TGTGCCAGCAGCTTCCCCTCAGGGGGAAGAACAGATACGCAGTATTTT. This encodes CASSFPSGGRTDTQYF.

The rearrangement uses TRBV19 and TRBJ1-5; D might be TRBD1 (6 bases). Trimming took off 8 bases at V and 4 bases at J, with 12 bases between the two ends. The CDR3 has 13 residues. The germline CDR1 and CDR2 sequences are LNHDA and SQIVND (reference sequence). CDR3 sequence reads: CASRDTVNQPQHF. CDR3 coding DNA: TGTGCCAGTCGGGACACGGTGAATCAGCCCCAGCATTTT.

A few counts support this clone. The rearrangement uses TRBV30 and TRBJ1-4; D ambiguous. The CDR3 has 16 residues. The V end was cut by 2 bases, the J end by 0 bases, with 13 bases between. Per germline, CDR1 GTSNPN and CDR2 SVGIG (reference sequence). CDR3 loop: CAWSPTLYATNEKLFF. Here the CDR3 DNA reads TGTGCCTGGAGTCCCACTCTCTATGCAACTAATGAAAAACTGTTTTTT.

This clone appeared a single time. CDR3 sequence (DNA): TGTGCCAGCAGCCGGACTAGCGGGGGCCAGGTTACGCAGTATTTT. Amino acid sequence: CASSRTSGGQVTQYF. V and J are TRBV7-2 and TRBJ2-3; TRBD2 matches 13 bases. V gave up 5 bases and J gave up 8 bases; unmatched junction bases: 7. The CDR3 consists of 15 residues. Per germline, CDR1 SGHTA and CDR2 FQGNSA.

The chain is built from TRBV6-5 and TRBJ2-3, with D maybe TRBD1 (6 bases). CDR1 is MNHEY and CDR2 is SVGAGI in the germline V gene. Trimming took 7 bases from V and 6 from J, leaving 8 bases between them. The CDR3 is 11 amino acids. CDR3 in DNA: TGTGCCAGCAACACAGGGGATACGCAGTATTTT. Protein sequence: CASNTGDTQYF.

V usage is TRBV2 and J usage is TRBJ1-2; D perhaps matches TRBD1 (5 bases). Germline values: CDR1 SNHLY, CDR2 FYNNEI. The ends were cut back, 4 bases at V and 8 bases at J, with 11 bases in the middle. The length of the CDR3 is 12 residues. Here the CDR3 reads CASSVQGFGYTF. For the CDR3, the DNA is TGTGCCAGCAGTGTCCAGGGTTTCGGCTACACCTTC.

The V and J genes are TRBV10-3 and TRBJ2-2; D gene ambiguous. Germline-derived CDR1 and CDR2 are ENHRY and SYGVKD. Trimming pared 8 bases from V and 0 bases from J, leaving 16 bases between. The CDR3 has 16 amino acids. The CDR3 here is CAIRLDGLTNTGELFF. In nucleotides, the CDR3 is TGTGCCATCCGCCTGGATGGGCTGACGAACACCGGGGAGCTGTTTTTT.

The chain employs TRBV9 and TRBJ2-5; 8 nucleotides match TRBD2. Germline V CDR1 and CDR2: SGDLS, YYNGEE. Germline trimming cut 0 bases from V and 0 bases from J; bases unmatched to any gene: 4. The CDR3 loop spans 16 amino acids. The CDR3 nucleotides read TGTGCCAGCAGCGTAGCGGCGGGGGGCTACCAAGAGACCCAGTACTTC. It yields the protein CASSVAAGGYQETQYF.

This chain joins TRBV3-1 (or the pseudogene TRBV3-2) and TRBJ1-1; tentatively, D is TRBD1 (5 bases). Looked up from germline, CDR1 is LGHDT and CDR2 is YNNKEL (reference sequence). The V gene lost 6 bases and the J gene lost 4 bases, with 18 bases spanning the gap. The CDR3 loop spans 15 amino acids. CDR3 sequence: CASRKEPQGFTEAFF. The CDR3 DNA reads TGTGCCAGCAGAAAAGAACCCCAGGGATTCACTGAAGCTTTCTTT.

J is TRBJ1-2 and V is TRBV4-1; TRBD1 matches 7 bases. Trimming at V came to 0 bases and at J to 4 bases, leaving 2 bases not matched to a gene. Germline CDR1 MGHRA, CDR2 YSYEKL. The CDR3 is 14 residues long. CDR3 protein: CASSQEDRVYGYTF. CDR3 bases: TGCGCCAGCAGCCAAGAAGACAGGGTCTATGGCTACACCTTC.